The entry that follows covers one T cell receptor (beta chain) sequence. This clone was observed once. No antigen is known for it. Base qualities are not at hand, and no much larger clone is one base apart. There are 11 amino acids in the CDR3, from cysteine to phenylalanine inclusive. Of all the DNA, just the CDR3 is kept, 33 bases in frame from base 1. At the junction V is shortened by 6 bases and J by 5 bases, with 10 bases in between. From a lookup of the germline V gene (reference sequence), CDR1 and CDR2 are GTSNPN and SVGIG. The data are from a study of blood T cell repertoires in COVID-19 (dated by TCRdb to the early 2020s). Broadly, across the study: Collaborator samples came from the United States, Italy and Spain and covered acute and convalescent phases of COVID-19. Samples were obtained from the ongoing ImmuneRACE study (first 160 participants) and from about 1,300 subjects provided by 6 global collaborators. Nearly every sample came with metadata listing a de-identified subject ID, COVID-19 status, age in years and sex. The material from the prospective study consisted of cDNA or gDNA derived from T cells, B-cell-depleted T cells, or PBMCs. HLA class I and class II types, where available, came from metadata supplied by the sample provider rather than from assay-based typing. The dataset comprised deeply sampled blood TCRbeta repertoires from subjects exposed to, actively infected with, or recovered from COVID-19. The repertoires were made available in a free public database intended to serve as a resource for research on the immune response to SARS-CoV-2. Overall study results and their limits: The quantity of clinical and demographic metadata differed by source and by participant and was supplied without curation.

TCRbeta CDR3 regions were amplified from genomic DNA using the immunoSEQ Assay, a bias-controlled multiplex PCR. In the authors' own workflow: The number of nucleated cells in each sample was estimated by amplification of reference gene primers within the assay. Sequence reads were collapsed and filtered to measure the absolute abundance of every unique TCRbeta CDR3 rearrangement. Productive Simpson clonality was computed per sample as the square root of Simpson's diversity index over productive rearrangements. The table comes from immuneACCESS by way of TCRdb, which keeps in-frame sequences with V and J called. Part of the clones is missing from these tables; in studies checked, under half for an unresolved V gene and the rest for unknown reasons. V, J and clone size derive from that table, while D and trimming were established from the DNA sequence. The sample table records 120,000 to 150,000 clones; approximately 87% of these occur just once. The top ten clones comprise 8.6% of the sample.

The collaborating institutions used their own protocols to collect whole blood in K2EDTA tubes. For TCRbeta analysis, collaborator samples were shipped as frozen whole blood, as isolated PBMCs, or as DNA extracted from either sample type. The TCR sequence derives from a woman aged 50 to 60 with active or convalescent COVID-19. The sequenced sample was peripheral blood. The rearrangement combines TRBV30 with TRBJ1-2, with the D gene uncertain. The sequenced DNA is TGTGCCTGCATACGAGAATATGGCTACACCTTC. Its translation is CACIREYGYTF. Supplemented by the reference TRBV30 and TRBJ1-2 proteins around the CDR3, the complete variable domain is SQTIHQWPATLVQPVGSPLSLECTVEGTSNPNLYWYRQAAGRGLQLLFYSVGIGQISSEVPQNLSASRPQDRQFILSSKKLLLSDSGFYLCACIREYGYTFGSGTRLTVV.